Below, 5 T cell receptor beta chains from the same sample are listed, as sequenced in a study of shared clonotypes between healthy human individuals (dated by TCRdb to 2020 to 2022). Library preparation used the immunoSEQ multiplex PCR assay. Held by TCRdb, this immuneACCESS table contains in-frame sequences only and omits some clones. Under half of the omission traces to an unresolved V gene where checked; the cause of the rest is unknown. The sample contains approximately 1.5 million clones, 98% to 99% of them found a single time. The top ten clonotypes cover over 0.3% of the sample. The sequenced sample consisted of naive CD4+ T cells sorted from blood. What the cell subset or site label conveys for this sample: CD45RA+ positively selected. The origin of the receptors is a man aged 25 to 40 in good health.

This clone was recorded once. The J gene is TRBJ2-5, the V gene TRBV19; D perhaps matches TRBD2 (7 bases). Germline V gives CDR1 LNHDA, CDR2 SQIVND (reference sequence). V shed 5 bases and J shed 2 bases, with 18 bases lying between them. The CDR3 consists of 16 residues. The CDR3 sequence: CASSPHQGGGQETQYF. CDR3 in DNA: TGTGCCAGTAGTCCCCACCAGGGAGGGGGACAAGAGACCCAGTACTTC.

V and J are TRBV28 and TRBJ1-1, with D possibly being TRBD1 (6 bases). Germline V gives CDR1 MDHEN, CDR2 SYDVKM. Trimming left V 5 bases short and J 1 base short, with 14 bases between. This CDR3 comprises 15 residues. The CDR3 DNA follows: TGTGCCAGCAGTCCTACGTGGGACAAGAACACTGAAGCTTTCTTT. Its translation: CASSPTWDKNTEAFF.

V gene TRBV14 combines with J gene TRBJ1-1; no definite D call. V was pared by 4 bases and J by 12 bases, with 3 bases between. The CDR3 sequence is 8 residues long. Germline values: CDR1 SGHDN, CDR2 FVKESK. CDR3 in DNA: TGTGCCAGCAGCCGTACTTTCTTT. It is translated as CASSRTFF.

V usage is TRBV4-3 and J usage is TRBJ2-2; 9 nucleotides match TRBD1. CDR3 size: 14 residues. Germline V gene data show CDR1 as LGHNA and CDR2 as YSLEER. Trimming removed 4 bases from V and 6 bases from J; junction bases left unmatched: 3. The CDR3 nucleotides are TGCGCCAGCAGCCTCAGACAGGGGGCCGGGGAGCTGTTTTTT. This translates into CASSLRQGAGELFF.

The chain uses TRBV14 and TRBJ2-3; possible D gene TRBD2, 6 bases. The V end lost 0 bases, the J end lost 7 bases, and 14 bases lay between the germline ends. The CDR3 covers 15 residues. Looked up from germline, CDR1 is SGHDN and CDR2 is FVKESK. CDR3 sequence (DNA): TGTGCCAGCAGCCAAGAAGTGGGGGGTGGACATACGCAGTATTTT. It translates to CASSQEVGGGHTQYF.